One and the same sample provided the 3 T cell receptor beta chains below, sequenced in a study of post-analysis software for immune sequencing data. Notes on the study in general: With TRBV5-6, TRBV5-1 and TRBV20-1 included, about 5 TRBV segments were more frequent in patients than in controls.

No antigen has been assigned to these receptors. The TCR beta cDNA libraries carried unique molecular identifiers. TCRdb re-called the PCR reads with MiXCR, one entry per CDR3 protein. The profile shows hundreds of thousands of distinct CDR3 sequences, approximately 45% of them singletons. Source material: blood. These receptors were obtained from a girl aged 10 to 17 with multiple sclerosis.

In its sample, this clonotype was seen a few times. V and J are TRBV20-1 and TRBJ2-7; 8 bases agree with TRBD2. Germline assignment: CDR1 DFQATT and CDR2 SNEGSKA (reference sequence). The CDR3 is 14 amino acids. Trimming took 1 base from V and 5 from J; bases not matched to a gene: 7. CDR3 coding DNA: TGCAGTGCTAGAGCCAGCGGGAGAACCGACGAGCAGTACTTC. It codes for CSARASGRTDEQYF.

This clonotype was observed at least ten times. The rearrangement links TRBV29-1 to TRBJ2-5; D uncertain. The CDR3 sequence is 9 residues long. Trimming removed 0 bases at V and 7 bases at J, with 0 bases between. The germline CDR1 and CDR2 sequences are SQVTM and ANQGSEA. DNA for the CDR3: TGCAGCGTTGAAGAGACCCAGTACTTC. Translating it yields CSVEETQYF.

This chain links TRBV6-6 with TRBJ1-2; TRBD1 might be the D (5 bases). Between the trimmed V and J ends, which lost 5 bases and 0 bases, there was a span of 7 bases. The CDR3 has 13 amino acids. Germline CDR1 is MNHNY and CDR2 is SVGAGI (reference sequence). CDR3 sequence reads: CASSGTANYGYTF. CDR3 nucleotides: TGTGCCAGCAGTGGGACGGCTAACTATGGCTACACCTTC.